These 20 T cell receptor beta chains share one sample of origin, sequenced in a study of blood T cell repertoires in COVID-19. Using immunoSEQ multiplex PCR, the repertoire was profiled, and TCRdb retains in-frame clones only, with some absent. Of roughly 250,000 clones listed, 82% are singletons. The sequenced sample was peripheral blood. The receptors shown here come from a woman at least 80 years old with active or convalescent COVID-19.

This clone was observed a handful of times. The CDR3 protein is CASSEREEKLFF. The CDR3 region has the DNA TGTGCCAGCAGTGAAAGAGAAGAAAAACTGTTTTTT. The rearrangement joins TRBV6-1 to TRBJ1-4; no clear D gene. Trimming removed 2 bases at V and 8 bases at J, with 6 bases between. The CDR3 is 12 residues long. Germline loops: CDR1 MNHNS, CDR2 SASEGT.

The chain has TRBV11-2 and TRBJ1-3; D might be TRBD1 (5 bases). V shed 1 base and J shed 4 bases, with 8 bases lying between them. There are 14 residues in the CDR3. In germline, CDR1 is SGHAT, CDR2 FQNNGV. The CDR3 region has the DNA TGTGCCAGCAGCTTAGGCGGGGGAGGAAACACCATATATTTT. Translation: CASSLGGGGNTIYF.

As regards this clone: The germline gene is not matched at one end of the junction; a read error may be the cause. The genes are TRBV5-1 and TRBJ2-5, with D tentatively TRBD1 (5 bases). The CDR3 loop spans 14 amino acids. The germline gives CDR1 SGHRS, CDR2 YFSETQ. As DNA, the CDR3 is TGCGCCAGCAGGTTGGGGCCGGGTCAAGAGACCCAGTACTTC. It codes for CASRLGPGQETQYF. The whole variable domain, remainder taken from reference TRBV5-1 and TRBJ2-5, is KAGVTQTPRYLIKTRGQQVTLSCSPISGHRSVSWYQQTPGQGLQFLFEYFSETQRNKGNFPGRFSGRQFSNSRSEMNVSTLELGDSALYLCASRLGPGQETQYFGPGTRLLVL.

This chain joins TRBV2 and TRBJ1-2; 8 bases fit TRBD1. The CDR3 contains 14 residues. The V and J ends lost 7 bases and 3 bases, in that order; junction bases with no gene match: 7. Germline V CDR1 and CDR2: SNHLY, FYNNEI. As DNA, the CDR3 is TGTGCCAGCATGAGTGGACAGGGAGACTATGGCTACACCTTC. Translation gives CASMSGQGDYGYTF.

J is TRBJ2-3 and V is TRBV2; TRBD2 is a possible D gene (5 bases). Germline CDR1 reads SNHLY; CDR2 reads FYNNEI. This CDR3 has 13 amino acids. V was clipped by 4 bases and J by 5 bases, with 10 bases between them. CDR3 nucleotides: TGTGCCAGCAGTGTAGAGGGCGGAGATACGCAGTATTTT. It codes for CASSVEGGDTQYF.

The chain carries TRBV28 and TRBJ1-2, with 8 bases identical to TRBD1. The CDR3 is 16 amino acids. V was pared by 4 bases and J by 3 bases, with 10 bases of the junction left unmatched. Germline values: CDR1 MDHEN, CDR2 SYDVKM. For the CDR3, the DNA is TGTGCCAGCAGTTCAGGGACAGGAACCTTGGACTATGGCTACACCTTC. Translation gives CASSSGTGTLDYGYTF.

This clone has more than one count but fewer than ten. The chain couples TRBV7-8 to TRBJ1-5, with 10 bases identical to TRBD1. Trimming at V came to 3 bases and at J to 3 bases, leaving 5 bases not matched to a gene. The CDR3 is 16 amino acids. The germline V gene encodes CDR1 SGHVS and CDR2 FQNEAQ. CDR3 region: CASSLTGGRDNQPQHF. CDR3 coding DNA: TGTGCCAGCAGCTTGACAGGGGGCAGGGACAATCAGCCCCAGCATTTT. The variable domain in full, completed from reference TRBV7-8 and TRBJ1-5, reads GAGVSQSPRYKVAKRGQDVALRCDPISGHVSLFWYQQALGQGPEFLTYFQNEAQLDKSGLPSDRFFAERPEGSVSTLKIQRTQQEDSAVYLCASSLTGGRDNQPQHFGDGTRLSIL.

The V and J genes are TRBV5-1 and TRBJ2-3, with a possible D match to TRBD1 (5 bases). The germline V and J ends were trimmed by 5 bases and 3 bases, with 25 bases remaining between them. CDR3 size: 18 residues. Per germline, CDR1 SGHRS and CDR2 YFSETQ. The CDR3 DNA reads TGCGCCAGCAGTTACCACCAAACACGTCCAGCAGGGACAGATACGCAGTATTTT. Translation: CASSYHQTRPAGTDTQYF.

This clone showed up just once. This rearrangement joins TRBV7-9 to TRBJ2-2; tentative D call: TRBD1 (6 bases). The CDR3 length is 14 residues. Trimming shortened V by 5 bases and J by 2 bases, and 9 bases separated the two germline ends. Germline lookup yields CDR1 SEHNR and CDR2 FQNEAQ (reference sequence). The DNA of the CDR3 is TGTGCCAGCAGCGGACAGCTAAACACCGGGGAGCTGTTTTTT. It is translated as CASSGQLNTGELFF.

The gene calls are TRBV10-1 and TRBJ1-2; 10 positions agree with TRBD1. Germline CDR1 and CDR2: WNHNN and SYGVQD (reference sequence). This CDR3 contains 18 residues. V was clipped by 3 bases and J by 0 bases; unmatched bases: 10. In nucleotides, the CDR3 is TGCGCCAGCAGTGAATCGACAGGGGGCCCCCGAGCTAACTATGGCTACACCTTC. It is translated as CASSESTGGPRANYGYTF.

This rearrangement joins TRBV5-1 to TRBJ1-1; 7 bases map to TRBD1. This CDR3 contains 18 residues. Per the germline V gene, CDR1 is SGHRS and CDR2 is YFSETQ. J gave up 1 base and V 4 bases, and 16 bases lay outside the gene matches. Written as DNA, the CDR3 is TGCGCCAGCAGCGCAAAACAGGGGTCCAAGGAGTCGAACACTGAAGCTTTCTTT. Translated, it gives CASSAKQGSKESNTEAFF.

V is TRBV19 and J is TRBJ2-5, with 8 bases identical to TRBD1. The CDR3 is 15 amino acids. Trimming removed 5 bases from V and 4 bases from J; junction bases left unmatched: 9. From germline, CDR1 is LNHDA and CDR2 SQIVND (reference sequence). CDR3 loop: CASSSPGQVSETQYF. The CDR3, as DNA: TGTGCCAGTAGTTCGCCGGGACAGGTATCAGAGACCCAGTACTTC.

The chain joins TRBV19 to TRBJ1-5; TRBD1 matches 9 bases. The CDR3 contains 16 residues. J was trimmed by 2 bases and V by 7 bases; bases with no gene match: 9. Germline V gives CDR1 LNHDA, CDR2 SQIVND (reference sequence). CDR3 nucleotides: TGTGCCAGTACCTCCGGGACAGGGTTCGGCAATCAGCCCCAGCATTTT. It specifies CASTSGTGFGNQPQHF.

V and J are TRBV18 and TRBJ2-7; 8 nucleotides align to TRBD2. The ends lost 3 bases at V and 3 bases at J; junction bases unmatched: 10. CDR1 KGHSH and CDR2 LQKENI come from the germline V gene. The CDR3 contains 16 residues. The DNA for the CDR3 is TGTGCCAGCTCACCCCCTCCGGCTAGCGGGTACTACGAGCAGTACTTC. It specifies CASSPPPASGYYEQYF.

The J gene is TRBJ1-4, the V gene TRBV6-2 or TRBV6-3; maybe TRBD1 (5 bases). The germline V gene encodes CDR1 MNHEY and CDR2 SVGEGT. Trimming removed 2 bases from V and 8 bases from J, with 12 bases in between. CDR3 length: 14 amino acids. The CDR3 region has the DNA TGTGCCAGCAGTTACCCCCGGCGGGACGAAAAACTGTTTTTT. Its protein is CASSYPRRDEKLFF.

V and J are TRBV28 and TRBJ2-7; weak D call: TRBD2 (5 bases). Germline V gene sequence: CDR1 MDHEN, CDR2 SYDVKM. The V end was cut by 8 bases, the J end by 3 bases, with 11 bases between. This CDR3 spans 12 amino acids. The CDR3 nucleotides read TGTGCCAGCTCAGTGGCGGGCTACGAGCAGTACTTC. Residues: CASSVAGYEQYF.

The J gene is TRBJ2-7, the V gene TRBV5-1, with 9 bases lining up with TRBD2. V lost 4 bases, J lost 4 bases, and 18 bases stayed unmatched. The CDR3 runs 18 residues. Germline-derived CDR1 and CDR2 are SGHRS and YFSETQ. DNA for the CDR3: TGCGCCAGCAGCAGCGCTGCTGGTAGCGGGAGCGCTGTGTACGAGCAGTACTTC. Translation: CASSSAAGSGSAVYEQYF.

J is TRBJ2-5 and V is TRBV14; TRBD2 agrees at 10 bases. J was trimmed by 2 bases and V by 0 bases; bases with no gene match: 3. Germline-derived CDR1 and CDR2 are SGHDN and FVKESK. The CDR3 is 16 residues long. DNA of the CDR3: TGTGCCAGCAGCCAAGAGAGGACTAGCGGACAAGAGACCCAGTACTTC. Translated: CASSQERTSGQETQYF.

This chain connects TRBV6-5 to TRBJ1-5, with 7 positions matching TRBD1. Germline V CDR1 and CDR2: MNHEY, SVGAGI. This CDR3 spans 15 amino acids. Trimming at V came to 6 bases and at J to 3 bases, leaving 8 bases not matched to a gene. The CDR3 loop is CASSETGSFNQPQHF. CDR3 DNA: TGTGCCAGCAGCGAGACAGGGAGTTTCAATCAGCCCCAGCATTTT.

This clone is a singleton in its sample. This sequence joins TRBV5-1 and TRBJ2-5; TRBD1 is a possible D gene (6 bases). V was shortened by 1 base and J by 5 bases, with 9 bases between the two germline ends. Germline CDR1 is SGHRS and CDR2 is YFSETQ. The CDR3 is 13 residues long. Here the CDR3 DNA reads TGCGCCAGCAGCTTGACAGGGTTTGAGACCCAGTACTTC. As protein: CASSLTGFETQYF.